This is a list of T cell receptor beta chains from one sample in a study of human T cells and chemical hapten exposure. One entry per CDR3 protein results from TCRdb running MiXCR on the RACE reads. The profile shows 200,000 to 300,000 distinct CDR3 sequences, 7.5% to 10% of them singletons. This material consisted of whole blood, taken in connection with sensitization to the hapten diphenylcyclopropenone (DPC). These TCRs come from a woman aged 40 to 50 with alopecia areata. Some clones in this sample may be carry-over from other donors' samples. Both conserved end residues are part of each CDR3. Each record gives: D gene, V gene, clone size, J gene, CDR3 DNA, CDR3 protein. The D gene is left open where the match is weak. Expanded clones get a size class; other rows say once, few or many, or leave the size out.

D gene: -
V gene: TRBV28
clone size: -
J gene: TRBJ1-2
CDR3 DNA: TGTGCCAGCAGTTCCTACGGAGGGGTTTACGGCTACACCTTC
CDR3 protein: CASSSYGGVYGYTF

D gene: -
V gene: TRBV20-1
clone size: few
J gene: TRBJ2-7
CDR3 DNA: TGCAGTGCTAGAGATTTCCAAGGGCCGGCGGGCGTCGAGCAGTACTTC
CDR3 protein: CSARDFQGPAGVEQYF

D gene: TRBD1
V gene: TRBV20-1
clone size: few
J gene: TRBJ2-6
CDR3 DNA: TGCAGTGCTAAACCCTGGAACAGGGGGCCTGGGGCCAACGTCCTGACTTTC
CDR3 protein: CSAKPWNRGPGANVLTF

D gene: -
V gene: TRBV20-1
clone size: -
J gene: TRBJ2-5
CDR3 DNA: TGCAGTGAGGAGCGGAGCGCGGAAGAGACCCAGTACTTC
CDR3 protein: CSEERSAEETQYF

D gene: -
V gene: TRBV4-1
clone size: many
J gene: TRBJ2-6
CDR3 DNA: TGCGCCAGCAGCCTGGTAGGGCTAGCCGATCCCTCTGGGGCCAACGTCCTGACTTTC
CDR3 protein: CASSLVGLADPSGANVLTF

D gene: TRBD1
V gene: TRBV27
clone size: few
J gene: TRBJ2-4
CDR3 DNA: TGTGCCAGCAGTTCCCGACAGGGGTTAGGCAAAAACATTCAGTACTTC
CDR3 protein: CASSSRQGLGKNIQYF

D gene: -
V gene: TRBV7-6
clone size: -
J gene: TRBJ2-7
CDR3 DNA: TGTGCCAGCAGCCGACGGGAATTTGGCCACGAGCAGTACTTC
CDR3 protein: CASSRREFGHEQYF

D gene: TRBD1
V gene: TRBV18
clone size: -
J gene: TRBJ2-7
CDR3 DNA: TGTGCCAGCTCACCACTGACAGGGGGAGGCACCTACGAGCAGTACTTC
CDR3 protein: CASSPLTGGGTYEQYF

D gene: -
V gene: TRBV7-3
clone size: -
J gene: TRBJ1-1
CDR3 DNA: TGTGCCAGCAGCTTAGGAGGGGGAAACATGAACACTGAAGCTTTCTTT
CDR3 protein: CASSLGGGNMNTEAFF

D gene: -
V gene: TRBV6-4
clone size: -
J gene: TRBJ2-7
CDR3 DNA: TGTGCCAGCAGTGAGCGGCCCTACGAGCAGTACTTC
CDR3 protein: CASSERPYEQYF

D gene: TRBD2
V gene: TRBV20-1
clone size: many
J gene: TRBJ2-7
CDR3 DNA: TGCAGTGCTTCCCGGACTAGCCACGGGGGGCAGTACTTC
CDR3 protein: CSASRTSHGGQYF

D gene: -
V gene: TRBV14
clone size: few
J gene: TRBJ2-1
CDR3 DNA: TGTGCCAGCAGCCGACTAAGAGCCTACAATGAGCAGTTCTTC
CDR3 protein: CASSRLRAYNEQFF

D gene: TRBD2
V gene: TRBV7-9
clone size: -
J gene: TRBJ2-1
CDR3 DNA: TGTGCCAGCAGCTGGGGACTAGCGGGAACGGGGAATGAGCAGTTCTTC
CDR3 protein: CASSWGLAGTGNEQFF

D gene: TRBD2
V gene: TRBV12-3/TRBV12-4
clone size: -
J gene: TRBJ2-1
CDR3 DNA: TGTGCCAGCAGCCCGGGACTACCAAGCTCCTACAATGAGCAGTTCTTC
CDR3 protein: CASSPGLPSSYNEQFF

D gene: TRBD2
V gene: TRBV28
clone size: many
J gene: TRBJ2-4
CDR3 DNA: TGTGCCAGCAGCTCGGGACTAGCGGGAGGTCAAAACATTCAGTACTTC
CDR3 protein: CASSSGLAGGQNIQYF

D gene: TRBD1
V gene: TRBV6-5
clone size: -
J gene: TRBJ2-7
CDR3 DNA: TGTGCCAGCACTCCAGGGGGCTCCTCCTACGAGCAGTACTTC
CDR3 protein: CASTPGGSSYEQYF

D gene: TRBD2
V gene: TRBV4-3
clone size: -
J gene: TRBJ2-1
CDR3 DNA: TGCGCCAGCAGCCACGGGGGGTCGGGCAATGAGCAGTTCTTC
CDR3 protein: CASSHGGSGNEQFF

D gene: TRBD1
V gene: TRBV2
clone size: -
J gene: TRBJ1-1
CDR3 DNA: TGTGCCAGCAGTCTGTACAGGGGGCAAACTGAAGCTTTCTTT
CDR3 protein: CASSLYRGQTEAFF

D gene: -
V gene: TRBV7-2
clone size: few
J gene: TRBJ2-3
CDR3 DNA: TGTGCCAGCAGCTTAGAGGGGGATACGCAGTATTTT
CDR3 protein: CASSLEGDTQYF

D gene: -
V gene: TRBV4-3
clone size: -
J gene: TRBJ2-3
CDR3 DNA: TGCGCCAGCAGCCAACGCGGTTCACCGGCTGCAGATACGCAGTATTTT
CDR3 protein: CASSQRGSPAADTQYF

D gene: -
V gene: TRBV7-4
clone size: many
J gene: TRBJ2-1
CDR3 DNA: TGTGCCAGCACAGGGACATCTCCTTTAGCTGAGCAGTTCTTC
CDR3 protein: CASTGTSPLAEQFF

D gene: -
V gene: TRBV12-3/TRBV12-4
clone size: many
J gene: TRBJ1-3
CDR3 DNA: TGTGCCAGCAGTTTCGTCTCTGGAAACACCATATATTTT
CDR3 protein: CASSFVSGNTIYF

D gene: TRBD2
V gene: TRBV28
clone size: few
J gene: TRBJ2-7
CDR3 DNA: TGTGCCAGCAGACCTAGCGGGAGAGGGGAGCAGTACTTC
CDR3 protein: CASRPSGRGEQYF

D gene: TRBD2
V gene: TRBV6-2/TRBV6-3
clone size: few
J gene: TRBJ2-3
CDR3 DNA: TGTGCCAGCAGTTACAGCGGGACCCAACGGGGTACGCAGTATTTT
CDR3 protein: CASSYSGTQRGTQYF

D gene: -
V gene: TRBV5-5
clone size: -
J gene: TRBJ2-7
CDR3 DNA: TGTGTCAGCAGCTTAGGCCTGGCTGCAGGGGACCTCTACGAGCAGTACTTC
CDR3 protein: CVSSLGLAAGDLYEQYF

D gene: -
V gene: TRBV14
clone size: many
J gene: TRBJ2-2
CDR3 DNA: TGTGCCAGCAGGGACTTGATGAACACCGGGGAGCTGTTTTTT
CDR3 protein: CASRDLMNTGELFF

D gene: TRBD1
V gene: TRBV5-1
clone size: -
J gene: TRBJ2-7
CDR3 DNA: TGCGCCAGCAGCTCCGGACAGGGGTGGGACGAGCAGTACTTC
CDR3 protein: CASSSGQGWDEQYF

D gene: TRBD1
V gene: TRBV10-3
clone size: few
J gene: TRBJ1-2
CDR3 DNA: TGTGCCATCAGTGAGTTAGAGGGGGCCCATGGCTACACCTTC
CDR3 protein: CAISELEGAHGYTF

D gene: -
V gene: TRBV3-1
clone size: few
J gene: TRBJ2-1
CDR3 DNA: TGTGCCAGCAGCCAAGGGCGAGGAGGAGAGCAGTTCTTC
CDR3 protein: CASSQGRGGEQFF

D gene: TRBD1
V gene: TRBV12-3/TRBV12-4
clone size: few
J gene: TRBJ1-4
CDR3 DNA: TGTGCCAGCAGTGGAAGACAGGGGCTACGGGAAAAACTGTTTTTT
CDR3 protein: CASSGRQGLREKLFF

D gene: -
V gene: TRBV6-2/TRBV6-3
clone size: -
J gene: TRBJ1-2
CDR3 DNA: TGTGCCAGCAGACCCGACAGGACTAGGAGCTACACCTTC
CDR3 protein: CASRPDRTRSYTF

D gene: TRBD1
V gene: TRBV7-6
clone size: -
J gene: TRBJ1-1
CDR3 DNA: TGTGCCAGCAGCGCTTACAGGGGGCGGACTGAAGCTTTCTTT
CDR3 protein: CASSAYRGRTEAFF

D gene: -
V gene: TRBV12-3/TRBV12-4
clone size: few
J gene: TRBJ2-1
CDR3 DNA: TGTGCCAGCAGTTTTTCGGCGGGGAATGAGCAGTTCTTC
CDR3 protein: CASSFSAGNEQFF

D gene: -
V gene: TRBV5-1
clone size: many
J gene: TRBJ2-5
CDR3 DNA: TGCGCCAGCAGCTTCGGACTTCAAGAGACCCAGTACTTC
CDR3 protein: CASSFGLQETQYF

D gene: -
V gene: TRBV6-5
clone size: many
J gene: TRBJ2-2
CDR3 DNA: TGTGCCAGCACCAATCAGGGGTGGATGATCGGGGAGCTGTTTTTT
CDR3 protein: CASTNQGWMIGELFF

D gene: -
V gene: TRBV7-2
clone size: -
J gene: TRBJ2-5
CDR3 DNA: TGTGCCAGCAGCACCATACAGGGACGACAAGAGACCCAGTACTTC
CDR3 protein: CASSTIQGRQETQYF

D gene: TRBD1
V gene: TRBV25-1
clone size: -
J gene: TRBJ1-1
CDR3 DNA: TGTGCCAGCAGCTTCACAGGGGGCGCGGAAGCTTTCTTT
CDR3 protein: CASSFTGGAEAFF

D gene: -
V gene: TRBV6-2/TRBV6-3
clone size: few
J gene: TRBJ2-6
CDR3 DNA: TGTGCCAGCAGTCGGGACCGCCGCTCTGGGGCCAACGTCCTGACTTTC
CDR3 protein: CASSRDRRSGANVLTF

D gene: TRBD2
V gene: TRBV7-2
clone size: few
J gene: TRBJ2-3
CDR3 DNA: TGTGCCAGCAGAGCCGGGACTAGCGGGAGGCTGGTAGATACGCAGTATTTT
CDR3 protein: CASRAGTSGRLVDTQYF

D gene: -
V gene: TRBV11-2
clone size: -
J gene: TRBJ2-4
CDR3 DNA: TGTGCCAGCAGCCCGGGTACGGACATTCAGTACTTC
CDR3 protein: CASSPGTDIQYF

D gene: -
V gene: TRBV10-2
clone size: few
J gene: TRBJ2-1
CDR3 DNA: TGCGCCAGCAGCCTACTAGCTGTCACCTACAATGAGCAGTTCTTC
CDR3 protein: CASSLLAVTYNEQFF

D gene: -
V gene: TRBV29-1
clone size: -
J gene: TRBJ2-7
CDR3 DNA: TGCAGCGTTACCAGGGGATACGAGCAGTACTTC
CDR3 protein: CSVTRGYEQYF

D gene: TRBD1
V gene: TRBV5-6
clone size: few
J gene: TRBJ1-2
CDR3 DNA: TGTGCCAGCAGCTGGACAGGGGGAGGCTATGGCTACACCTTC
CDR3 protein: CASSWTGGGYGYTF

D gene: -
V gene: TRBV20-1
clone size: many
J gene: TRBJ2-7
CDR3 DNA: TGCAGTGCGACCGGACAGTTTTTCATGTCCTACGAGCAGTACTTC
CDR3 protein: CSATGQFFMSYEQYF

D gene: -
V gene: TRBV6-1
clone size: -
J gene: TRBJ2-1
CDR3 DNA: TGTGCCAGCAGTGAAGTCGGGGTCTACAATGAGCAGTTCTTC
CDR3 protein: CASSEVGVYNEQFF

D gene: TRBD2
V gene: TRBV12-3/TRBV12-4
clone size: -
J gene: TRBJ2-1
CDR3 DNA: TGTGCCACCGCAGGGCGGGGAACTAGCGGATACAATGAGCAGTTCTTC
CDR3 protein: CATAGRGTSGYNEQFF

D gene: -
V gene: TRBV7-9
clone size: -
J gene: TRBJ2-7
CDR3 DNA: TGTGCCAGCAGCCTTGGTCAGGACAGTGGGGAATGGCGGGAGCAGTACTTC
CDR3 protein: CASSLGQDSGEWREQYF

D gene: -
V gene: TRBV3-1
clone size: -
J gene: TRBJ2-3
CDR3 DNA: TGTGCCAGCAGCCAAGTGGGGGGCGGGACGGCAGATACGCAGTATTTT
CDR3 protein: CASSQVGGGTADTQYF

D gene: -
V gene: TRBV28
clone size: few
J gene: TRBJ2-1
CDR3 DNA: TGTGCCAGCAGACGGCCCGATCTTCGCGGGGAGCAGTTCTTC
CDR3 protein: CASRRPDLRGEQFF

D gene: TRBD1
V gene: TRBV7-3
clone size: -
J gene: TRBJ2-5
CDR3 DNA: TGTGCCAGCTCCATGACCCGGGACAGGGGGTGTGGAAGGGATTTCCCCTGCTTCCAAGAGACCCAGTACTTC
CDR3 protein: CASSMTRDRGCGRDFPCFQETQYF

D gene: TRBD1
V gene: TRBV6-6
clone size: -
J gene: TRBJ2-7
CDR3 DNA: TGTGCCAGCAGGCGGGACAGGTATTACTCCTACGAGCAGTACTTC
CDR3 protein: CASRRDRYYSYEQYF

D gene: -
V gene: TRBV28
clone size: many
J gene: TRBJ1-5
CDR3 DNA: TGTGCCAGCAGTTTAATTCTTGGCAATCAGCCCCAGCATTTT
CDR3 protein: CASSLILGNQPQHF

D gene: -
V gene: TRBV24-1
clone size: -
J gene: TRBJ2-3
CDR3 DNA: TGTGCCACCAGTGATATGTTTGTTACACCGGGAAATACAGATACGCAGTATTTT
CDR3 protein: CATSDMFVTPGNTDTQYF

D gene: -
V gene: TRBV27
clone size: -
J gene: TRBJ2-7
CDR3 DNA: TGTGCCAGCAGTTACCAGTACTCCTACGAGCAGTACTTC
CDR3 protein: CASSYQYSYEQYF

D gene: TRBD2
V gene: TRBV29-1
clone size: few
J gene: TRBJ2-2
CDR3 DNA: TGCAGCGTTTACGTAGCGGGACCCGGGGAGCTGTTTTTT
CDR3 protein: CSVYVAGPGELFF

D gene: -
V gene: TRBV6-6
clone size: -
J gene: TRBJ1-5
CDR3 DNA: TGTGCCAGCAGTTACTCGACCCCCAATCAGCCCCAGCATTTT
CDR3 protein: CASSYSTPNQPQHF

D gene: -
V gene: TRBV6-5
clone size: few
J gene: TRBJ1-1
CDR3 DNA: TGTGCCAGCAGACGGACACAGAACACTGAAGCTTTCTTT
CDR3 protein: CASRRTQNTEAFF

D gene: TRBD1
V gene: TRBV7-2
clone size: -
J gene: TRBJ2-7
CDR3 DNA: TGTGCCAGCAGCGTCACCGGGACAGTAAACTCCTACGAGCAGTACTTC
CDR3 protein: CASSVTGTVNSYEQYF

D gene: -
V gene: TRBV6-2/TRBV6-3
clone size: many
J gene: TRBJ2-7
CDR3 DNA: TGTGCCAGCAGACTGGCTGAATCCCACGAGCAGTACTTC
CDR3 protein: CASRLAESHEQYF

D gene: -
V gene: TRBV7-2
clone size: -
J gene: TRBJ1-2
CDR3 DNA: TGTGCCAGCAGCTTTTCGGGGCCCAGTGGGTCTGGCGGCTACACCTTC
CDR3 protein: CASSFSGPSGSGGYTF